Included here is one TCR beta chain sequence, with context. This entry comes from a study of blood T cell repertoires in COVID-19. The protocol was immunoSEQ multiplex PCR, while the TCRdb copy is restricted to in-frame clones and leaves out a portion. The profile covers 200,000 to 250,000 clones, with 83% appearing a single time and around 5.5% taken by the ten largest. Losses at the gene ends were 3 bases for V and 12 bases for J; bases not matched to a gene: 1. Per the germline V gene, CDR1 is SGHTA and CDR2 is FQGNSA. The CDR3 runs to 11 residues. The chain employs TRBV7-2 and TRBJ2-1; 8 bases are a match to TRBD2. Sample: peripheral blood. This sequence originates from a human donor in a cohort sampled during active COVID-19. The CDR3 DNA follows: TGTGCCAGCAGCTTGACTAGCGCGCAGTTCTTC. Protein sequence: CASSLTSAQFF.